Below, 20 T cell receptor beta chains from the same sample are listed, as sequenced in a study of blood T cell repertoires in COVID-19. Using immunoSEQ multiplex PCR, the repertoire was profiled, and TCRdb retains in-frame clones only, with some absent. The sample has 97,000 or so clones; around 90% are singletons. Input material: peripheral blood. The origin of the receptors is a man in his forties or fifties with active or convalescent COVID-19.

The genes are TRBV19 and TRBJ2-5; weak D call: TRBD2 (6 bases). The CDR3 length is 14 residues. V shed 2 bases and J shed 6 bases, with 13 bases lying between them. Per germline, CDR1 LNHDA and CDR2 SQIVND (reference sequence). DNA of the CDR3: TGTGCCAGTAGTATAATGATCGGGGGACAGACCCAGTACTTC. Translated, it gives CASSIMIGGQTQYF.

This sequence joins TRBV19 and TRBJ1-3, with a weak D call TRBD1 (5 bases). V was trimmed by 7 bases and J by 1 base, leaving 14 bases between them. CDR3 size: 15 residues. Germline V gene lookup returns CDR1 LNHDA and CDR2 SQIVND (reference sequence). CDR3 region: CASTSAGWSGNTIYF. CDR3 sequence (DNA): TGTGCCAGTACGTCGGCAGGGTGGTCTGGAAACACCATATATTTT.

The chain carries TRBV25-1 and TRBJ2-3, with TRBD2 matching over 14 bases. Germline loops: CDR1 MGHDK, CDR2 SYGVNS. The CDR3 contains 17 residues. V lost 1 base, J lost 6 bases, and 6 bases stayed unmatched. The CDR3 loop reads CASSESGTSGGMDTQYF. DNA of the CDR3: TGTGCCAGCAGTGAATCGGGGACTAGCGGGGGTATGGATACGCAGTATTTT.

The chain employs TRBV18 and TRBJ1-5; maybe TRBD1 (5 bases). V dropped 5 bases and J dropped 6 bases, with 5 bases sitting between them. The CDR3 is made up of 11 amino acids. In germline, CDR1 is KGHSH, CDR2 LQKENI. CDR3 residues: CASSGAQPQHF. Here the CDR3 DNA reads TGTGCCAGCTCAGGGGCTCAGCCCCAGCATTTT.

As DNA, the CDR3 is TGTGCCAGCAGCTTAGTAGGGGGTGCTGGGGCCAACGTCCTGACTTTC. This sequence encodes CASSLVGGAGANVLTF. The genes are TRBV7-9 and TRBJ2-6; D is perhaps TRBD1 (6 bases). Germline CDR1 reads SEHNR; CDR2 reads FQNEAQ (reference sequence). The CDR3 is made up of 16 amino acids. V shed 1 base and J shed 2 bases, with 9 bases lying between them.

V and J are TRBV27 and TRBJ1-6, with TRBD1 matching over 9 bases. The ends lost 3 bases at V and 0 bases at J; junction bases unmatched: 6. This CDR3 spans 18 amino acids. The germline CDR1 and CDR2 sequences are MNHEY and SMNVEV (reference sequence). The chain's CDR3 is CASSFTGGAGSYNSPLHF. The CDR3 DNA sequence: TGTGCCAGCAGTTTTACAGGGGGCGCGGGCTCCTATAATTCACCCCTCCACTTT.

J is TRBJ2-5 and V is TRBV6-5, with D perhaps matching TRBD1 (6 bases). The CDR3 totals 14 residues. Germline V gives CDR1 MNHEY, CDR2 SVGAGI. V gave up 6 bases and J gave up 3 bases, with 14 bases separating them. The CDR3 nucleotides are TGTGCCAGCAGCGGACAGTCCGCCAAAGAGACCCAGTACTTC. Translated: CASSGQSAKETQYF.

This clone was found once. V usage is TRBV7-9 and J usage is TRBJ1-2, with D possibly TRBD1 on 5 matching bases. Trimming took 1 base from V and 2 from J, leaving 11 bases between them. The CDR3 covers 15 residues. CDR1 and CDR2 from the germline V gene are SEHNR and FQNEAQ (reference sequence). The CDR3 reads CASSLERGGNYGYTF. The CDR3 DNA reads TGTGCCAGCAGCTTAGAGCGGGGGGGAAACTATGGCTACACCTTC. Combining the CDR3 with reference TRBV7-9 and TRBJ1-2 gives the whole variable domain DTGVSQNPRHKITKRGQNVTFRCDPISEHNRLYWYRQTLGQGPEFLTYFQNEAQLEKSRLLSDRFSAERPKGSFSTLEIQRTEQGDSAMYLCASSLERGGNYGYTFGSGTRLTVV.

This sequence joins TRBV7-6 and TRBJ1-4, with 8 bases identical to TRBD1. V dropped 5 bases and J dropped 7; count of bases not matched to a gene: 6. Germline values: CDR1 SGHVS, CDR2 FNYEAQ. The CDR3 covers 14 residues. CDR3 in amino acids: CASSRGQGSEKLFF. The CDR3 bases are TGTGCCAGCAGCCGCGGACAGGGTTCTGAAAAACTGTTTTTT.

This chain joins TRBV18 and TRBJ1-4; D is ambiguous. This CDR3 has 13 residues. Looked up from germline, CDR1 is KGHSH and CDR2 is LQKENI. V was cut by 4 bases and J by 7 bases, with 10 bases left in between. CDR3 amino acids: CASSRGDGEKLFF. In DNA form, the CDR3 reads TGTGCCAGCTCACGCGGGGATGGTGAAAAACTGTTTTTT. Based on the CDR3 plus reference TRBV18 and TRBJ1-4, the full variable domain is NAGVMQNPRHLVRRRGQEARLRCSPMKGHSHVYWYRQLPEEGLKFMVYLQKENIIDESGMPKERFSAEFPKEGPSILRIQQVVRGDSAAYFCASSRGDGEKLFFGSGTQLSVL.

In regard to this clone: Other DNA sequences of this sample code for an identical CDR3. V and J are TRBV5-1 and TRBJ1-3; D call uncertain. The CDR3 contains 15 residues. The germline gives CDR1 SGHRS, CDR2 YFSETQ. The V and J ends lost 1 base and 0 bases respectively, with 8 bases between them. The CDR3: CASSLSRDSGNTIYF. CDR3 sequence (DNA): TGCGCCAGCAGCTTGTCTCGGGACTCTGGAAACACCATATATTTT.

The chain is built from TRBV5-4 and TRBJ2-1; 15 bases map to TRBD2. The germline V gene has CDR1 SGHNT and CDR2 YYREEE (reference sequence). V lost 4 bases to trimming and J lost 9 bases; unmatched junction nucleotides: 8. There are 16 residues in the CDR3. The CDR3 region is CASSPQGTSGGTEQFF. CDR3 bases: TGTGCCAGCAGCCCACAAGGGACTAGCGGGGGGACTGAGCAGTTCTTC.

This chain connects TRBV5-1 to TRBJ2-5; 11 nucleotides align to TRBD2. J was trimmed by 1 base and V by 4 bases; bases with no gene match: 6. The germline V gene has CDR1 SGHRS and CDR2 YFSETQ. This CDR3 spans 16 amino acids. CDR3 coding DNA: TGCGCCAGCAGCATCGGACTAGCGGGCACCCAAGAGACCCAGTACTTC. This codes for CASSIGLAGTQETQYF.

V gene TRBV28 combines with J gene TRBJ2-3; 9 positions match TRBD2. The germline gives CDR1 MDHEN, CDR2 SYDVKM. The CDR3 is 16 residues long. V lost 7 bases, J lost 2 bases, and 10 bases stayed unmatched. The CDR3 spells CASNRVSGGFTDTQYF. The CDR3 DNA reads TGTGCCAGCAACCGGGTGAGCGGGGGGTTCACAGATACGCAGTATTTT.

There are a few counts of this clone. The V and J genes are TRBV5-4 and TRBJ2-2; maybe TRBD1 (5 bases). Germline lookup yields CDR1 SGHNT and CDR2 YYREEE (reference sequence). This CDR3 contains 15 residues. V lost 0 bases to trimming and J lost 1 base, with 7 bases between them. CDR3 residues: CASSLAGMNTGELFF. The CDR3 DNA follows: TGTGCCAGCAGCTTGGCAGGGATGAACACCGGGGAGCTGTTTTTT. The variable domain in full, with the rest retrieved from reference TRBV5-4 and TRBJ2-2, is ETGVTQSPTHLIKTRGQQVTLRCSSQSGHNTVSWYQQALGQGPQFIFQYYREEENGRGNFPPRFSGLQFPNYSSELNVNALELDDSALYLCASSLAGMNTGELFFGEGSRLTVL.

This clone was observed a single time. The V and J genes are TRBV27 and TRBJ2-6, with TRBD2 as a possible D gene (5 bases). V lost 9 bases, J lost 10 bases, and 13 bases lay in between. The CDR3 sequence is 12 residues long. The germline V gene encodes CDR1 MNHEY and CDR2 SMNVEV (reference sequence). The CDR3 bases are TGTGCCAGTAGGACTGGATGGAACGTCCTGACTTTC. It yields the protein CASRTGWNVLTF.

This chain links TRBV5-1 with TRBJ1-3, with D tentatively TRBD1 (6 bases). The CDR3 is made up of 16 amino acids. Germline V gene sequence: CDR1 SGHRS, CDR2 YFSETQ. V was pared by 4 bases and J by 0 bases, with 14 bases between. The chain's CDR3 is CASSEYGQYSGNTIYF. DNA for the CDR3: TGCGCCAGCAGCGAATACGGACAGTACTCTGGAAACACCATATATTTT. The full variable domain, its missing parts supplied by reference TRBV5-1 and TRBJ1-3, is KAGVTQTPRYLIKTRGQQVTLSCSPISGHRSVSWYQQTPGQGLQFLFEYFSETQRNKGNFPGRFSGRQFSNSRSEMNVSTLELGDSALYLCASSEYGQYSGNTIYFGEGSWLTVV.

The rearrangement links TRBV15 to TRBJ1-1, with D maybe TRBD1 (5 bases). The V gene's germline CDR1 is LNHNV and CDR2 YYDKDF (reference sequence). The CDR3 is 15 amino acids. Trimming cost V 0 bases and J 0 bases, with 8 bases left between them. DNA for the CDR3: TGTGCCACCAGCAGAGAGGAGGGGATGAACACTGAAGCTTTCTTT. Encoded protein: CATSREEGMNTEAFF. Full variable domain (remainder filled in from reference TRBV15 and TRBJ1-1): DAMVIQNPRYQVTQFGKPVTLSCSQTLNHNVMYWYQQKSSQAPKLLFHYYDKDFNNEADTPDNFQSRRPNTSFCFLDIRSPGLGDTAMYLCATSREEGMNTEAFFGQGTRLTVV.

This clone was seen only once. V gene TRBV28 combines with J gene TRBJ1-5; TRBD1 agrees at 9 bases. The CDR3 is made up of 16 amino acids. Trimming removed 6 bases from V and 2 bases from J; junction bases left unmatched: 8. Germline CDR1 reads MDHEN; CDR2 reads SYDVKM. CDR3 DNA: TGTGCCAGCAGACCTACAGGGGGCGCTGGCAATCAGCCCCAGCATTTT. Translation gives CASRPTGGAGNQPQHF.

The V gene is TRBV28, the J gene TRBJ1-2; weak D call: TRBD1 (6 bases). The CDR3 totals 14 residues. Germline V CDR1 and CDR2: MDHEN, SYDVKM. V lost 8 bases and J 1 base, leaving 14 bases between the germline ends. The DNA for the CDR3 is TGTGCCAGCGATAGAGGGACACATAACTATGGCTACACCTTC. Protein sequence: CASDRGTHNYGYTF.